The TCR beta chain described here comes from a study of T-cell memory formation after mild COVID-19. About the study: Most TCR clusters belonged to a single donor.

Study-level findings and limits: CD4+ contracting clones were found mainly in CM and EM, and CD8+ ones in EMRA. Pre-infection memory harbored some responding clones, suggesting cross-reactive memory joined.

cDNA libraries for TCR alpha and TCR beta, carrying sample barcodes and UMIs, came from 5'RACE with constant-segment primers. TCRdb processed the 5' RACE reads anew with MiXCR; each CDR3 protein has one entry. The sample has under 450,000 distinct CDR3 sequences, around 22% seen once. With respect to this clonotype: The antigen is unknown.

V was pared by 5 bases and J by 5 bases, with 11 bases between. From germline, CDR1 is SGHAT and CDR2 FQNNGV. The CDR3 sequence is 13 residues long. The V call is TRBV11-2, the J call TRBJ2-3; D is unresolved. Sequenced sample: PBMCs or a T cell subset sorted from them (not recorded which). The TCR comes from an adult woman who had mild COVID-19 (a few samples of this study predate the infection). Cell type and time point are not known. CDR3 sequence: CASSLIWEDTQYF. The CDR3 nucleotides read TGTGCCAGCAGCCTAATTTGGGAAGATACGCAGTATTTT.